These 30 T cell receptor beta chains share one sample of origin, sequenced in a study of cytomegalovirus exposure and HLA in healthy donors. PCR used 60 Vbeta primers and 13 Jbeta primers. Only in-frame clones appear in the TCRdb table, and some are missing; sequencing was by immunoSEQ multiplex PCR. Of approximately 170,000 clones in the sample, around three quarters were seen once. Sequences were obtained from PBMCs. The receptors stem from a man aged 35 to 55 in good health and CMV-seronegative.

This chain joins TRBV28 and TRBJ2-4, with D unclear. This CDR3 comprises 13 residues. From germline, CDR1 is MDHEN and CDR2 SYDVKM. Trimming took off 2 bases at V and 7 bases at J, with 9 bases between the two ends. The CDR3 nucleotides are TGTGCCAGCAGTTTACTACCCCTCAACATTCAGTACTTC. Protein product: CASSLLPLNIQYF. Full variable domain (outside the CDR3, taken from reference TRBV28 and TRBJ2-4): DVKVTQSSRYLVKRTGEKVFLECVQDMDHENMFWYRQDPGLGLRLIYFSYDVKMKEKGDIPEGYSVSREKKERFSLILESASTNQTSMYLCASSLLPLNIQYFGAGTRLSVL.

The rearrangement links TRBV7-8 to TRBJ1-5; D gene unclear. The CDR3 is 15 residues long. Germline CDR1 is SGHVS and CDR2 is FQNEAQ. V lost 4 bases and J lost 7, with 17 bases in between. The CDR3 here is CASSYSMSSRQPQHF. Here the CDR3 DNA reads TGTGCCAGCAGCTACTCAATGAGTTCGAGGCAGCCCCAGCATTTT.

The CDR3 DNA is TGTGCCAGCAGCCAAATGACAGAGAACACTGAAGCTTTCTTT. Its protein is CASSQMTENTEAFF. This sequence joins TRBV4-2 and TRBJ1-1, with a possible D match to TRBD1 (5 bases). CDR1 is LGHNA, CDR2 YNFKEQ, per germline. This CDR3 is built from 14 residues. With 2 bases removed from V and 1 base from J, the gap between germline ends came to 8 bases.

The chain couples TRBV2 to TRBJ2-3; D unclear. Trimming removed 2 bases from V and 2 bases from J, with 11 bases in between. This CDR3 contains 15 residues. Germline V gene lookup returns CDR1 SNHLY and CDR2 FYNNEI. The CDR3 nucleotides read TGTGCCAGCAGTGAATCGGGTCGCTTCACAGATACGCAGTATTTT. As protein: CASSESGRFTDTQYF.

The sample holds one count of this clone. This chain links TRBV2 with TRBJ2-5, with D tentatively TRBD2 (7 bases). The DNA matches TRBJ2-7 better at its end, which makes the J call doubtful. The CDR3 length is 14 residues. Germline lookup yields CDR1 SNHLY and CDR2 FYNNEI. The DNA for the CDR3 is TGTGCCAGCAGTTGGCGGGGGCTGGCTTCCGAGCAGTACTTC. Its protein product is CASSWRGLASEQYF.

The chain couples TRBV27 to TRBJ2-1, with 12 bases lining up with TRBD2. Germline CDR1 reads MNHEY; CDR2 reads SMNVEV (reference sequence). CDR3 size: 16 residues. The trim removed 5 bases at V and 4 bases at J, leaving 6 bases unmatched. CDR3 loop: CASSPGLAGPYNEQFF. As DNA, the CDR3 is TGTGCCAGCAGTCCAGGACTAGCGGGACCATACAATGAGCAGTTCTTC.

This rearrangement joins TRBV5-1 to TRBJ2-1; TRBD2 aligns across 12 bases. The germline V gene has CDR1 SGHRS and CDR2 YFSETQ. V lost 0 bases and J lost 8; bases outside the gene matches: 3. The CDR3 has 15 residues. The CDR3 here is CASSLGLAGVDEQFF. The CDR3 DNA follows: TGCGCCAGCAGCTTGGGACTAGCGGGAGTTGATGAGCAGTTCTTC.

This rearrangement joins TRBV4-1 to TRBJ1-2; the match to TRBD1 covers 8 bases. The V segment lost 3 bases and the J segment 2 bases; nucleotides outside the gene matches: 5. This CDR3 has 15 amino acids. Germline values: CDR1 MGHRA, CDR2 YSYEKL. In DNA, the CDR3 is TGCGCCAGCAGCCAGTCAGGACAGGGAAACTATGGCTACACCTTC. Translation: CASSQSGQGNYGYTF.

The V call is TRBV6-1, the J call TRBJ1-5; D unresolved. Germline loops: CDR1 MNHNS, CDR2 SASEGT. This CDR3 is 14 amino acids long. Trimming stripped 6 bases from V and 0 bases from J, with 9 bases between. CDR3: CASSGEYSNQPQHF. In nucleotides, the CDR3 is TGTGCCAGCAGCGGAGAGTATAGCAATCAGCCCCAGCATTTT.

The chain recombines TRBV11-1 with TRBJ1-1; 8 positions match TRBD1. Germline CDR1 is SGHAT and CDR2 is FQDESV (reference sequence). Trimming took 3 bases from V and 6 from J; bases not matched to a gene: 9. The CDR3 contains 15 residues. The chain's CDR3 is CASSFDRGRASEAFF. CDR3 DNA: TGTGCCAGCAGCTTCGACAGGGGCCGGGCCTCTGAAGCTTTCTTT. The whole variable domain, filled in from reference TRBV11-1 and TRBJ1-1, reads EAEVAQSPRYKITEKSQAVAFWCDPISGHATLYWYRQILGQGPELLVQFQDESVVDDSQLPKDRFSAERLKGVDSTLKIQPAELGDSAMYLCASSFDRGRASEAFFGQGTRLTVV.

The chain has TRBV21-1 and TRBJ2-7; the table assigns TRBD2, which was not confirmed against the DNA. TRBV21-1 is a documented pseudogene. This CDR3 comprises 15 residues. The CDR3 is CASSKVGRQHYEQYV. DNA for the CDR3: TGTGCCAGCAGCAAAGTCGGGAGACAGCACTACGAGCAGTACGTC.

The chain has TRBV7-6 and TRBJ1-3; D is uncertain. The CDR3 extends over 12 amino acids. The germline gives CDR1 SGHVS, CDR2 FNYEAQ. The V and J ends lost 3 bases and 4 bases respectively, with 4 bases between them. CDR3 DNA: TGTGCCAGCAGCTTCTCGGGAAACACCATATATTTT. Translation: CASSFSGNTIYF. The entire variable domain, with the rest obtained from reference TRBV7-6 and TRBJ1-3, is as follows: GAGVSQSPRYKVTKRGQDVALRCDPISGHVSLYWYRQALGQGPEFLTYFNYEAQQDKSGLPNDRFSAERPEGSISTLTIQRTEQRDSAMYRCASSFSGNTIYFGEGSWLTVV.

V and J are TRBV11-2 and TRBJ1-1; tentative D call: TRBD1 (5 bases). Germline-derived CDR1 and CDR2 are SGHAT and FQNNGV. Trimming took 4 bases from V and 8 from J, leaving 11 bases between them. This CDR3 spans 12 amino acids. In DNA, the CDR3 is TGTGCCAGCAGCTCTAGGGCAGGGGAAGCTTTCTTT. Its translation: CASSSRAGEAFF.

The chain uses TRBV6-6 and TRBJ2-7, with D hard to call. V lost 0 bases, J lost 4 bases, and 7 bases lay in between. This CDR3 spans 13 amino acids. CDR1 is MNHNY, CDR2 SVGAGI, per germline (reference sequence). CDR3 residues: CASSYSVLYEQYV. The CDR3 nucleotides are TGTGCCAGCAGTTACTCGGTACTATACGAGCAGTACGTC.

The V gene is TRBV5-4, the J gene TRBJ1-2; the D gene is possibly TRBD1 (6 bases). Germline-derived CDR1 and CDR2 are SGHNT and YYREEE (reference sequence). V lost 4 bases and J 5 bases, leaving 12 bases between the germline ends. This CDR3 has 13 residues. Here the CDR3 reads CASSTGQLYGYTF. Written as DNA, the CDR3 is TGTGCCAGCAGCACAGGACAGTTGTATGGCTACACCTTC.

The chain joins TRBV7-2 to TRBJ2-7, with 9 bases fitting TRBD2. Germline CDR1 reads SGHTA; CDR2 reads FQGNSA. Unmatched junction bases numbered 6, after V lost 5 bases and J lost 4 bases. CDR3 length: 14 amino acids. CDR3 in amino acids: CASSDPGLAYEQYF. The CDR3 DNA reads TGTGCCAGCAGCGATCCGGGACTAGCTTACGAGCAGTACTTC.

This rearrangement joins TRBV6-1 to TRBJ2-7; tentative D call: TRBD1 (5 bases). CDR1 and CDR2 from the germline V gene are MNHNS and SASEGT. Trimming stripped 11 bases from V and 5 bases from J, with 19 bases between. This CDR3 comprises 13 residues. CDR3 sequence reads: CAACWTDSDEQYF. The CDR3, as DNA: TGTGCCGCCTGCTGGACCGACAGCGACGAGCAGTACTTC.

The V call is TRBV28, the J call TRBJ1-4; 12 bases map to TRBD1. J lost 6 bases, V lost 2 bases, and 10 bases had no gene match. Looked up from germline, CDR1 is MDHEN and CDR2 is SYDVKM. The CDR3 contains 18 residues. CDR3 nucleotides: TGTGCCAGCAGTTTACCTCCGGGACAGGGGGCGCGTCATGAAAAACTGTTTTTT. This translates into CASSLPPGQGARHEKLFF.

The rearrangement joins TRBV2 to TRBJ1-1; tentatively, D is TRBD1 (5 bases). The CDR3 has 13 amino acids. Germline V gene sequence: CDR1 SNHLY, CDR2 FYNNEI. V lost 7 bases and J 0 bases, leaving 9 bases between the germline ends. CDR3 sequence reads: CASIRGLNTEAFF. The DNA of the CDR3 is TGTGCCAGCATAAGGGGTCTGAACACTGAAGCTTTCTTT.

The chain employs TRBV2 and TRBJ1-2, with TRBD1 identical over 8 bases. The CDR3 spans 13 residues. Germline V CDR1 and CDR2: SNHLY, FYNNEI. The trim removed 6 bases at V and 5 bases at J, leaving 5 bases unmatched. CDR3 DNA sequence: TGTGCCAGCAGGCAGGGGGCTGAGTATGGCTACACCTTC. Translation gives CASRQGAEYGYTF.

J is TRBJ2-7 and V is TRBV6-6, with a possible D match to TRBD1 (6 bases). This CDR3 contains 16 residues. Trimming removed 0 bases from V and 2 bases from J, with 14 bases in between. CDR1 and CDR2 from the germline V gene are MNHNY and SVGAGI (reference sequence). CDR3 region: CASSYSRQAMTYEQYF. In nucleotides, the CDR3 is TGTGCCAGCAGTTACTCCCGACAGGCGATGACCTACGAGCAGTACTTC.

The rearrangement uses TRBV6-1 and TRBJ2-7, with 10 bases matching TRBD1. Germline trimming cut 8 bases from V and 1 base from J; bases unmatched to any gene: 5. The CDR3 is made up of 14 amino acids. CDR1 and CDR2 from the germline V gene are MNHNS and SASEGT. The CDR3 region has the DNA TGTGCCAGCTCAGACAGGGGGCGATCCTACGAGCAGTACTTC. This sequence encodes CASSDRGRSYEQYF.

This clone was counted a single time. The chain carries TRBV28 and TRBJ2-1; 7 bases line up with TRBD2. The length of the CDR3 is 16 residues. Germline V CDR1 and CDR2: MDHEN, SYDVKM. V was clipped by 2 bases and J by 9 bases; unmatched bases: 13. The CDR3 here is CASSLRLPGGRGEQFF. The CDR3 nucleotides are TGTGCCAGCAGTTTAAGACTGCCGGGGGGAAGGGGTGAGCAGTTCTTC.

This clone was counted a few times. Written as DNA, the CDR3 is TGTGCCAGCAGCTTGGGAGGGTCTAGCGGGACCTACGAGCAGTACTTC. Protein sequence: CASSLGGSSGTYEQYF. J is TRBJ2-7 and V is TRBV5-4; TRBD2 agrees at 9 bases. The J segment lost 2 bases and the V segment lost 0 bases, leaving 6 bases of the junction unmatched. The CDR3 runs 16 residues. Germline CDR1 SGHNT, CDR2 YYREEE (reference sequence).

The chain couples TRBV6-9 to TRBJ2-3, with 9 bases identical to TRBD1. Trimming took 0 bases from V and 6 from J; bases not matched to a gene: 7. Germline V gene lookup returns CDR1 MNHGY and CDR2 SVAAGI. This CDR3 contains 16 residues. CDR3 sequence (DNA): TGTGCCAGCAGTTATTCCTTGGGACAGGGAAGGGATACGCAGTATTTT. Translated: CASSYSLGQGRDTQYF.

V gene TRBV25-1 combines with J gene TRBJ1-4; perhaps TRBD1 as D (5 bases). The CDR3 is made up of 14 amino acids. In germline, CDR1 is MGHDK, CDR2 SYGVNS. V dropped 7 bases and J dropped 0 bases, with 9 bases sitting between them. CDR3 loop: CASMDTATNEKLFF. The CDR3 nucleotides read TGTGCCAGCATGGACACAGCAACTAATGAAAAACTGTTTTTT.

The chain is built from TRBV7-2 and TRBJ2-1; 15 nucleotides agree with TRBD2. V shed 1 base, J shed 2 bases, and the junction held 3 bases outside the gene matches. Germline-derived CDR1 and CDR2 are SGHTA and FQGNSA. The CDR3 loop spans 18 amino acids. CDR3 in amino acids: CASSLVWTSGRAYNEQFF. In DNA, the CDR3 is TGTGCCAGCAGCTTAGTTTGGACTAGCGGGAGGGCCTACAATGAGCAGTTCTTC.

This chain links TRBV2 with TRBJ2-7; no definite D call. The germline V and J ends were trimmed by 5 bases and 6 bases, with 17 bases remaining between them. CDR1 and CDR2 (germline): SNHLY, FYNNEI. The length of the CDR3 is 14 residues. The CDR3 loop reads CASSSRPSPGEQYF. Written as DNA, the CDR3 is TGTGCCAGCAGTTCGCGGCCCTCACCGGGCGAGCAGTACTTC. The full variable domain, rest sourced from reference TRBV2 and TRBJ2-7, is EPEVTQTPSHQVTQMGQEVILRCVPISNHLYFYWYRQILGQKVEFLVSFYNNEISEKSEIFDDQFSVERPDGSNFTLKIRSTKLEDSAMYFCASSSRPSPGEQYFGPGTRLTVT.

This clone occurred a few times. The chain combines TRBV5-6 with TRBJ2-7; possibly TRBD1 for D (5 bases). V gave up 8 bases and J gave up 0 bases, with 12 bases separating them. The CDR3 extends over 13 amino acids. Germline V CDR1 and CDR2: SGHDT, YYEEEE. In DNA form, the CDR3 reads TGTGCCAGAGTAGGGGTTCCCTCCTACGAGCAGTACTTC. This gives the protein CARVGVPSYEQYF.

The V gene is TRBV5-1, the J gene TRBJ2-3; no clear D. This CDR3 spans 14 amino acids. V lost 0 bases to trimming and J lost 4 bases, with 9 bases between them. Germline CDR1 reads SGHRS; CDR2 reads YFSETQ. The CDR3, as DNA: TGCGCCAGCAGCTTGGGGTCCCGCGCAGATACGCAGTATTTT. It yields the protein CASSLGSRADTQYF.